Shown below are 20 T cell receptor beta chains from a single sample sequenced in a study of neoadjuvant anti-PD-1 for oral cavity cancer. TCRdb's table, derived via immunoSEQ multiplex PCR, lists solely in-frame clones and lacks some. The table includes 40,000 to 50,000 clones, about 77% detected once. Time point reported: after neoadjuvant nivolumab, at surgical resection. The sequencing here drew on PBMCs, taken after nivolumab (anti-PD-1) treatment. These receptors came from a person aged 40 to 85 with oral cavity squamous cell carcinoma.

This rearrangement joins TRBV6-5 to TRBJ2-6; maybe TRBD2 (5 bases). Per the germline V gene, CDR1 is MNHEY and CDR2 is SVGAGI. V was clipped by 2 bases and J by 1 base, with 6 bases between them. The length of the CDR3 is 15 residues. Written as DNA, the CDR3 is TGTGCCAGCAGTTACGGAGGTTCTGGGGCCAACGTCCTGACTTTC. It is translated as CASSYGGSGANVLTF.

J is TRBJ2-7 and V is TRBV11-2; 10 nucleotides line up with TRBD1. Per germline, CDR1 SGHAT and CDR2 FQNNGV. Trimming at V came to 6 bases and at J to 2 bases, leaving 1 base not matched to a gene. The length of the CDR3 is 13 residues. The CDR3 DNA follows: TGTGCCAGCAGGGGGACAGGGGCCTACGAGCAGTACTTC. Its protein product is CASRGTGAYEQYF. Full variable domain (remainder filled in from reference TRBV11-2 and TRBJ2-7): EAGVAQSPRYKIIEKRQSVAFWCNPISGHATLYWYQQILGQGPKLLIQFQNNGVVDDSQLPKDRFSAERLKGVDSTLKIQPAKLEDSAVYLCASRGTGAYEQYFGPGTRLTVT.

The rearrangement links TRBV5-1 to TRBJ2-7; TRBD2 matches at 8 bases. This CDR3 has 16 residues. CDR1 and CDR2 from the germline V gene are SGHRS and YFSETQ. V was clipped by 3 bases and J by 4 bases; unmatched bases: 12. The CDR3 DNA reads as TGCGCCAGCAGCTCCACCCCTTTGGCGGGAGGATACGAGCAGTACTTC. It codes for CASSSTPLAGGYEQYF.

The chain links TRBV6-1 to TRBJ2-3; 8 bases map to TRBD2. CDR1 and CDR2 (germline): MNHNS, SASEGT. The CDR3 extends over 17 amino acids. After removal of 1 base from V and 4 bases from J, the junction contained 10 bases not matched to a gene. CDR3 DNA: TGTGCCAGCAGTGAAGAAGGAGCGGGGGCAGATTCAGATACGCAGTATTTT. It translates to CASSEEGAGADSDTQYF.

This chain connects TRBV5-1 to TRBJ2-3; D gene uncertain. In germline, CDR1 is SGHRS, CDR2 YFSETQ. Trimming removed 4 bases from V and 1 base from J, with 13 bases in between. The CDR3 consists of 15 residues. The CDR3: CASSMALVGTDTQYF. CDR3 nucleotides: TGCGCCAGCAGCATGGCTCTAGTTGGCACAGATACGCAGTATTTT.

The rearrangement uses TRBV5-1 and TRBJ1-3; TRBD1 might be the D (5 bases). The CDR3 has 16 residues. The germline CDR1 and CDR2 sequences are SGHRS and YFSETQ. Trimming took off 2 bases at V and 4 bases at J, with 16 bases between the two ends. CDR3 in DNA: TGCGCCAGCAGCTTCGGGACGTCCGGGCTAGGAAACACCATATATTTT. Translated, it gives CASSFGTSGLGNTIYF.

This chain joins TRBV29-1 and TRBJ2-7; D not resolved. From germline, CDR1 is SQVTM and CDR2 ANQGSEA. This CDR3 contains 13 residues. Trimming left V 1 base short and J 5 bases short, with 12 bases between. In DNA, the CDR3 is TGCAGCGTTGAAGTGGGTGACACCCACGAGCAGTACTTC. Protein sequence: CSVEVGDTHEQYF.

This chain links TRBV5-4 with TRBJ2-7; D is ambiguous. Germline values: CDR1 SGHNT, CDR2 YYREEE (reference sequence). V lost 0 bases to trimming and J lost 0 bases, with 7 bases between them. CDR3 size: 14 residues. The CDR3 region is CASSLDLYSYEQYF. The CDR3 DNA reads TGTGCCAGCAGCTTGGATCTTTACTCCTACGAGCAGTACTTC.

The genes are TRBV7-8 and TRBJ2-5; D may be TRBD1 (5 bases). Trimming removed 1 base at V and 9 bases at J, with 15 bases between. Per germline, CDR1 SGHVS and CDR2 FQNEAQ. The CDR3 is 14 amino acids. The CDR3 DNA sequence: TGTGCCAGCAGCTTAGGGACGGATAAAGGGGCCCAGTACTTC. Translating gives CASSLGTDKGAQYF.

The chain links TRBV2 to TRBJ1-5; D is unclear. The CDR3 runs 15 residues. Per the germline V gene, CDR1 is SNHLY and CDR2 is FYNNEI. V dropped 1 base and J dropped 0 bases, with 7 bases sitting between them. The CDR3 spells CASSEVDGSNQPQHF. CDR3 bases: TGTGCCAGCAGTGAAGTTGACGGTAGCAATCAGCCCCAGCATTTT.

Regarding this clone: This sample includes further DNA sequences coding for the same CDR3. The CDR3 reads CASTPGGRNTEAFF. In DNA form, the CDR3 reads TGCGCCAGCACCCCCGGAGGGCGGAACACTGAAGCTTTCTTT. V usage is TRBV5-1 and J usage is TRBJ1-1; no clear D gene. Trimming pared 6 bases from V and 1 base from J, leaving 13 bases between. Germline CDR1 reads SGHRS; CDR2 reads YFSETQ. The CDR3 runs 14 residues.

The CDR3 nucleotides are TGTGCCAGCAGTCTAGCGGTCCTGGGCGAGCAGTACTTC. It translates to CASSLAVLGEQYF. V is TRBV6-6 and J is TRBJ2-7, with 7 bases matching TRBD2. This CDR3 comprises 13 residues. Germline assignment: CDR1 MNHNY and CDR2 SVGAGI (reference sequence). V was clipped by 5 bases and J by 6 bases; unmatched bases: 7.

The chain couples TRBV7-9 to TRBJ2-5; weak D call: TRBD2 (6 bases). Trimming took off 5 bases at V and 5 bases at J, with 12 bases between the two ends. Germline lookup yields CDR1 SEHNR and CDR2 FQNEAQ (reference sequence). CDR3 length: 13 amino acids. The CDR3 nucleotides are TGTGCCAGCAGCCCGGGACTCCCTGAGACCCAGTACTTC. Amino acids: CASSPGLPETQYF.

The chain joins TRBV9 to TRBJ2-3, with D possibly being TRBD1 or TRBD2 (7 bases each). This CDR3 contains 16 residues. The V and J ends lost 3 bases and 3 bases respectively, with 17 bases between them. From germline, CDR1 is SGDLS and CDR2 YYNGEE. The CDR3 protein is CASSGLQGRGTDTQYF. DNA of the CDR3: TGTGCCAGCAGCGGGCTACAGGGGAGGGGGACAGATACGCAGTATTTT.

V is TRBV9 and J is TRBJ2-7; 12 nucleotides agree with TRBD2. V trimming: 0 bases; J trimming: 3 bases; junction bases outside the gene matches: 10. Germline assignment: CDR1 SGDLS and CDR2 YYNGEE. The CDR3 loop spans 18 amino acids. The DNA for the CDR3 is TGTGCCAGCAGCGTAGGGAGCCTAGCGGGAGGGTGGAACTACGAGCAGTACTTC. Translated: CASSVGSLAGGWNYEQYF.

This chain links TRBV29-1 with TRBJ2-5; D possibly corresponds to TRBD2 (6 bases). The CDR3 spans 11 residues. Trimming took 7 bases from V and 3 from J, leaving 9 bases between them. The germline V gene encodes CDR1 SQVTM and CDR2 ANQGSEA. CDR3 in amino acids: CSGGTKETQYF. Here the CDR3 DNA reads TGCAGCGGCGGGACGAAAGAGACCCAGTACTTC.

The count of this clone is one. The V and J genes are TRBV2 and TRBJ1-1; possibly TRBD1 for D (6 bases). V lost 6 bases, J lost 5 bases, and 16 bases lay in between. CDR1 SNHLY and CDR2 FYNNEI come from the germline V gene. The CDR3 length is 14 residues. The CDR3: CASSLVLGGTEAFF. In nucleotides, the CDR3 is TGTGCCAGCAGCTTAGTTCTAGGGGGAACTGAAGCTTTCTTT.

This CDR3 is CASSRPTGGTGELFF. Here the CDR3 DNA reads TGTGCCAGCAGCCGACCGACAGGAGGGACCGGGGAGCTGTTTTTT. This chain joins TRBV14 and TRBJ2-2; D may correspond to TRBD1 or TRBD2 (6 bases each). CDR1 is SGHDN and CDR2 is FVKESK in the germline V gene. This CDR3 spans 15 amino acids. The germline V and J ends were trimmed by 4 bases and 5 bases, with 14 bases remaining between them.

This clone was counted once. The rearrangement links TRBV9 to TRBJ2-1; D might be TRBD2 (5 bases). The V gene lost 0 bases and the J gene lost 11 bases, with 15 bases spanning the gap. Germline CDR1 reads SGDLS; CDR2 reads YYNGEE. The CDR3 is 14 residues long. The CDR3, as DNA: TGTGCCAGCAGCGTAGCTGGAGGCCTTAAGCAGCAGTTCTTC. Protein: CASSVAGGLKQQFF.

V usage is TRBV10-1 and J usage is TRBJ1-1; D not certain. The germline CDR1 and CDR2 sequences are WNHNN and SYGVQD (reference sequence). This CDR3 spans 15 amino acids. CDR3 residues: CARAAGLEMNTEAFF. Written as DNA, the CDR3 is TGCGCGAGGGCAGCGGGCCTTGAGATGAACACTGAAGCTTTCTTT.